This TCR beta chain was obtained from a study of CD8 T cells in ankylosing spondylitis. Study-level results: There was a TCR beta motif, made of several highly homologous variants, that appeared characteristic of ankylosing spondylitis blood. Relatively scarce in peripheral blood, disease-linked clones were CD8+.

TCRdb reanalysed the 5' RACE reads using MiXCR and keeps one entry per CDR3 protein. The sample includes about 240,000 distinct CDR3 sequences, roughly a tenth of them seen just once. The V gene's germline CDR1 is DFQATT and CDR2 SNEGSKA (reference sequence). V was pared by 7 bases and J by 5 bases, with 20 bases between. The CDR3 has 14 residues. Turning to this clonotype: Its antigen is undetermined.

Input material: blood, either unsorted or a sorted T cell fraction (not recorded which). This chain connects TRBV20-1 to TRBJ2-5; D gene uncertain. The TCR comes from a male donor with ankylosing spondylitis or in good health (not recorded which). The CDR3 DNA is TGCAGTGTGACCCCGGCCGGCCGAGGCGAGACCCAGTACTTC. It yields the protein CSVTPAGRGETQYF.